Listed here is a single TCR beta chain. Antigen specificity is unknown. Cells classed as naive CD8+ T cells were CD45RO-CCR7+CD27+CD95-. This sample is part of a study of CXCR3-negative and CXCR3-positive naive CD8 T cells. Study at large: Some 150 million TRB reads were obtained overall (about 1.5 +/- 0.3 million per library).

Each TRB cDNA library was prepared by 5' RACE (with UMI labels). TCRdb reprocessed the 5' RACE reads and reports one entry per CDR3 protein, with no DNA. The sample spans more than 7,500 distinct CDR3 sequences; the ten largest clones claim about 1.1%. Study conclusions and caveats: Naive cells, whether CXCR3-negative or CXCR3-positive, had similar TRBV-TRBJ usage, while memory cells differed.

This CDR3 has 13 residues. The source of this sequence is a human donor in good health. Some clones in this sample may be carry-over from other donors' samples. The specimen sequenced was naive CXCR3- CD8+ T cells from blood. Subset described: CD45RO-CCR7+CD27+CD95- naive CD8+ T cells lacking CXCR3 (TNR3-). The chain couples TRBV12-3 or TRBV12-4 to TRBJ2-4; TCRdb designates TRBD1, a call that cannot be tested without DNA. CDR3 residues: CASKDRGKNIQYF.